This T cell receptor (beta chain) was observed in a study of T cells in localized non-small cell lung cancer. This clone appeared once. The antigen is not known. The assay was immunoSEQ multiplex PCR, and TCRdb's table has in-frame clones only and misses some. The sample has approximately 76,000 clones, 80% seen once. Germline CDR1 is SEHNR and CDR2 is FQNEAQ (reference sequence). The J segment lost 6 bases and the V segment lost 6 bases, leaving 9 bases of the junction unmatched. This CDR3 region has 15 residues. Study outcomes and limitations: Detection in adjacent lung was observed for a median roughly 55 of the top 100 tumor clones. Longer overall survival was associated with a higher density of T cells in the blood. Heterogeneity stays possible, as sequencing covered only one tumor region. Uninvolved adjacent lung showed higher T cell clonality than tumor.

Sequenced material: peripheral blood, taken before any cancer treatment. The chain employs TRBV7-9 and TRBJ2-1; 9 positions match TRBD1. The origin of this receptor is a female donor over 55 with stage I lung adenocarcinoma. Here the CDR3 DNA reads TGTGCCAGCAGTCCAGATCCGGGACAGGGCAATGAGCAGTTCTTC. It yields the protein CASSPDPGQGNEQFF. The full variable domain, completed using reference TRBV7-9 and TRBJ2-1, is DTGVSQNPRHKITKRGQNVTFRCDPISEHNRLYWYRQTLGQGPEFLTYFQNEAQLEKSRLLSDRFSAERPKGSFSTLEIQRTEQGDSAMYLCASSPDPGQGNEQFFGPGTRLTVL.